These 5 T cell receptor beta chains were all obtained from the same sample, sequenced in a study of beta chain features in type 1 diabetes. Every bit of the isolated RNA underwent reverse transcription, so sequencing read expressed TCRB transcripts. Clones were read by immunoSEQ multiplex PCR, and TCRdb kept only the in-frame ones, dropping some. The sample carries more than 300,000 clones, roughly 12% recorded once. Sample: naive CD4+ T cells from blood. Every receptor here comes from a man aged 18 to 30 in good health.

The DNA for the CDR3 is TGTGCCAGCAGCTTGGGCTGGAAATTGAACACTGAAGCTTTCTTT. Protein sequence: CASSLGWKLNTEAFF. The chain has TRBV4-2 and TRBJ1-1; D gene uncertain. CDR1 is LGHNA, CDR2 YNFKEQ, per germline. This CDR3 region has 15 residues. The V end was cut by 5 bases, the J end by 0 bases, with 13 bases between.

This clone was counted ten times or more. The chain employs TRBV29-1 and TRBJ1-1, with D possibly TRBD1 on 5 matching bases. Trimming left V 4 bases short and J 2 bases short, with 8 bases between. Germline-derived CDR1 and CDR2 are SQVTM and ANQGSEA. The CDR3 is 12 amino acids. CDR3 sequence: CSVGQYNTEAFF. The CDR3 DNA reads as TGCAGCGTTGGACAGTACAACACTGAAGCTTTCTTT.

The chain uses TRBV14 and TRBJ2-7; D might be TRBD2 (5 bases). The CDR3 covers 16 residues. CDR1 is SGHDN, CDR2 FVKESK, per germline. V was shortened by 2 bases and J by 0 bases, with 14 bases between the two germline ends. The DNA of the CDR3 is TGTGCCAGCAGCCAATCCGCCGGGGTCAGCTCCTACGAGCAGTACTTC. It encodes CASSQSAGVSSYEQYF.

Concerning this clone: Additional DNA sequences in this sample encode the identical CDR3. The chain couples TRBV28 to TRBJ1-1; D ambiguous. Trimming took off 4 bases at V and 0 bases at J, with 6 bases between the two ends. CDR3 length: 13 amino acids. CDR1 MDHEN and CDR2 SYDVKM come from the germline V gene. CDR3 protein: CASSSHMNTEAFF. The CDR3 coding sequence is TGTGCCAGCAGTTCCCACATGAACACTGAAGCTTTCTTT.

This clone was detected only a few times. Other DNA sequences in this sample translate to the same CDR3. This chain connects TRBV18 to TRBJ1-5; 9 nucleotides match TRBD1. V dropped 3 bases and J dropped 4; count of bases not matched to a gene: 1. The germline V gene encodes CDR1 KGHSH and CDR2 LQKENI. The CDR3 sequence is 14 residues long. The CDR3 nucleotides read TGTGCCAGCTCACCCGGGACAGGGAATCAGCCCCAGCATTTT. Its translation is CASSPGTGNQPQHF. Looking up the rest from reference TRBV18 and TRBJ1-5 gives the full variable domain: NAGVMQNPRHLVRRRGQEARLRCSPMKGHSHVYWYRQLPEEGLKFMVYLQKENIIDESGMPKERFSAEFPKEGPSILRIQQVVRGDSAAYFCASSPGTGNQPQHFGDGTRLSIL.